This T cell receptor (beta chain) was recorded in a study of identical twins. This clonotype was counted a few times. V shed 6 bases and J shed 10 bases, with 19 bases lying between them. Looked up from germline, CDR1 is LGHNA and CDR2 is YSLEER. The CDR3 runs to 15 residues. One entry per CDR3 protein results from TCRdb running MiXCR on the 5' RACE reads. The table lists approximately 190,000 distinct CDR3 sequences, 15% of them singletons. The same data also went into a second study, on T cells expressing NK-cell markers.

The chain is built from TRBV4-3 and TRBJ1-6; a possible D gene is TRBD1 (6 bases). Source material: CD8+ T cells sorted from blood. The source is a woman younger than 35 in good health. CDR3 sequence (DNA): TGCGCCAGCAGTCCGACAGGAGGCGGGAAATCACCCCTCCACTTT. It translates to CASSPTGGGKSPLHF.